This record concerns one T cell receptor beta chain sequence. What it binds is unknown. This may come from a read error, since a much larger clone is one base off. The CDR3 extends over 15 amino acids. Germline V CDR1 and CDR2: MDHEN, SYDVKM. This entry is derived from a study of glioma-infiltrating T cells. Whole-study results and caveats: Gliomas, especially low-grade, showed above-expected tissue-blood divergence; non-neoplastic patients showed below.

Using RNA template, CDR3s of TCR alpha and beta were amplified with iRepertoire arm-PCR. One-step reverse transcription and amplification started from roughly 100-400 ng of tissue mRNA or PBMC total RNA. One entry per CDR3 protein results from TCRdb running MiXCR on the multiplex PCR reads. The sample holds fewer than 500,000 distinct CDR3 sequences, roughly two fifths seen once. The sequence was obtained from a human donor with low-grade glioma or glioblastoma, undergoing nonglioma brain surgery, or in good health (not recorded which). The V call is TRBV28, the J call TRBJ2-1; 7 bases agree with TRBD2. The specimen was glioma tissue, nonneoplastic brain tissue, or PBMCs (not recorded which). The CDR3 spells CVSSFQRGLHNEQFF. The DNA of the CDR3 is TGTGTCAGCAGTTTTCAGCGGGGACTCCACAATGAGCAGTTCTTC.